This T cell receptor (beta chain) was documented in a study of blood T cell repertoires in COVID-19. Clones were sequenced by immunoSEQ multiplex PCR, and TCRdb holds only the in-frame ones, with some missing. The data contain some 200,000 clones, more than 75% of them singletons. The V end lost 2 bases, the J end lost 2 bases, and 6 bases lay between the germline ends. CDR1 and CDR2 from the germline V gene are SGHVS and FNYEAQ. This CDR3 region has 13 residues. V usage is TRBV7-6 and J usage is TRBJ1-2; D gene uncertain. The receptor comes from a man between 18 and 29 years old with active or convalescent COVID-19. The source material was peripheral blood. The CDR3 sequence is CASSLFQNYGYTF. The CDR3 DNA reads TGTGCCAGCAGCTTATTTCAGAACTATGGCTACACCTTC.